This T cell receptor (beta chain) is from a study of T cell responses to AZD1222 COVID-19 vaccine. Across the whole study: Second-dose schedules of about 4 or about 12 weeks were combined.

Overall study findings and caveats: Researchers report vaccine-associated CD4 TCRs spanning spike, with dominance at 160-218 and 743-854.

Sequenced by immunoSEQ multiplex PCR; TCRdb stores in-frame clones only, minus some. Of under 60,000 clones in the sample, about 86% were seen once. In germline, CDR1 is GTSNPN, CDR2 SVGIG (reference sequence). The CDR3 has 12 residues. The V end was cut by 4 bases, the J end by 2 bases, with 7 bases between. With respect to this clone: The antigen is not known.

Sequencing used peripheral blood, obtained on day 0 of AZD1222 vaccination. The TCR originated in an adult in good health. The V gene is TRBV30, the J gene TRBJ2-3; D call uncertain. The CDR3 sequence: CAWNEATDTQYF. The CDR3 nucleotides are TGTGCCTGGAACGAGGCCACAGATACGCAGTATTTT.